The next 31 T cell receptor beta chains were all read from a single sample in a study of blood T cells in healthy people across ages. For the second PCR, which ran for about 6 to 11 cycles, a sample-barcoded 5' primer and a J-beta primer mix were used. One entry per CDR3 protein results from TCRdb running MiXCR on the 5' RACE reads. The data hold some 940,000 distinct CDR3 sequences, with under 35% observed a single time. The same data also went into a second study, on T cells of mothers and their children.

Sequenced material: blood. These receptors all come from a woman aged 40 to 50 in good health.

V gene TRBV28 combines with J gene TRBJ2-3, with a weak D call TRBD1 (5 bases). Germline V gene data show CDR1 as MDHEN and CDR2 as SYDVKM. V was cut by 3 bases and J by 10 bases, with 11 bases left in between. CDR3 length: 12 residues. In DNA form, the CDR3 reads TGTGCCAGCAGTTTTCAGGGCGATCCGCAGTATTTT. Translated, it gives CASSFQGDPQYF.

This clonotype was recorded at least ten times. This chain connects TRBV7-2 to TRBJ2-7, with D uncertain. The CDR3 extends over 12 amino acids. Per the germline V gene, CDR1 is SGHTA and CDR2 is FQGNSA. Trimming left V 5 bases short and J 2 bases short, with 7 bases between. The CDR3 region is CASSPRPYEQYF. As DNA, the CDR3 is TGTGCCAGCAGCCCTAGGCCCTACGAGCAGTACTTC.

The genes are TRBV14 and TRBJ2-5; D uncertain. TRBJ2-1 explains the end of the DNA better; the J call may be wrong. The CDR3 totals 16 residues. CDR1 SGHDN and CDR2 FVKESK come from the germline V gene. Here the CDR3 DNA reads TGTGCCAGCAGCCAAGATGAGGCAGGCTACCAAGAGACCCAGTTCTTC. Its protein product is CASSQDEAGYQETQFF.

The chain has TRBV5-1 and TRBJ1-2; no firm D call. V was shortened by 2 bases and J by 4 bases, with 12 bases between the two germline ends. Per the germline V gene, CDR1 is SGHRS and CDR2 is YFSETQ. The CDR3 is 14 residues long. CDR3 residues: CASSLPGDPYGYTF. The CDR3 nucleotides are TGCGCCAGCAGCTTACCTGGGGATCCCTATGGCTACACCTTC.

This clonotype was counted ten times or more. This chain links TRBV20-1 with TRBJ2-6; no firm D call. V was pared by 1 base and J by 2 bases, with 6 bases between. The CDR3 sequence is 14 residues long. CDR1 is DFQATT and CDR2 is SNEGSKA in the germline V gene (reference sequence). CDR3 loop: CSARAGTGANVLTF. The DNA for the CDR3 is TGCAGTGCTAGAGCTGGGACTGGGGCCAACGTCCTGACTTTC.

This chain connects TRBV30 to TRBJ2-5; D is unclear. The CDR3 sequence is 10 residues long. The germline V and J ends were trimmed by 5 bases and 5 bases, with 6 bases remaining between them. Germline CDR1 GTSNPN, CDR2 SVGIG (reference sequence). CDR3 bases: TGTGCCTGGTCGTTGGAGACCCAGTACTTC. It codes for CAWSLETQYF.

The DNA of the CDR3 is TGTGCCAGCAGTTACTCAGGTGAAAGTACTGAAGCTTTCTTT. Translation: CASSYSGESTEAFF. The chain recombines TRBV6-2 or TRBV6-3 with TRBJ1-1, with D unclear. This CDR3 is 14 amino acids long. CDR1 and CDR2 (germline): MNHEY, SVGEGT. Trimming stripped 0 bases from V and 5 bases from J, with 10 bases between.

The V and J genes are TRBV7-2 and TRBJ1-5; D perhaps matches TRBD1 (5 bases). V lost 1 base and J 5 bases, leaving 24 bases between the germline ends. The CDR3 is made up of 19 amino acids. The V gene's germline CDR1 is SGHTA and CDR2 FQGNSA. This chain's CDR3 is CASSLVGGGTPVFDQPQHF. The CDR3 bases are TGTGCCAGCAGCTTAGTGGGGGGTGGTACACCCGTTTTTGATCAGCCCCAGCATTTT.

This clonotype came up many times. V gene TRBV3-1 combines with J gene TRBJ2-6; 9 bases line up with TRBD1. The CDR3 loop spans 18 amino acids. Trimming cost V 4 bases and J 0 bases; bases outside gene matches: 7. Germline CDR1 reads LGHDT; CDR2 reads YNNKEL (reference sequence). The CDR3, as DNA: TGTGCCAGCAGCCCTAACAGGGGGCTAAGCTCTGGGGCCAACGTCCTGACTTTC. It yields the protein CASSPNRGLSSGANVLTF.

This clonotype occurred many times. The chain links TRBV12-3 or TRBV12-4 to TRBJ2-1; TRBD1 aligns across 9 bases. The CDR3 has 17 amino acids. Unmatched junction bases numbered 10, after V lost 6 bases and J lost 1 base. The CDR3 region is CASRPTGGQGSYNEQFF. The CDR3 coding sequence is TGTGCCAGCAGACCCACAGGGGGCCAGGGGTCCTACAATGAGCAGTTCTTC.

This clonotype came up many times. The gene calls are TRBV29-1 and TRBJ2-7; tentative D call: TRBD2 (6 bases). The CDR3 is 15 amino acids. The germline gives CDR1 SQVTM, CDR2 ANQGSEA. Trimming pared 0 bases from V and 4 bases from J, leaving 16 bases between. The CDR3 spells CSVEDGGGHGYEQYF. The CDR3 DNA reads TGCAGCGTTGAAGATGGCGGAGGGCACGGATACGAGCAGTACTTC.

The sample holds many counts of this clonotype. V and J are TRBV28 and TRBJ2-7; D possibly corresponds to TRBD1 (6 bases). Trimming cost V 3 bases and J 9 bases, with 12 bases left between them. This CDR3 comprises 12 residues. The germline gives CDR1 MDHEN, CDR2 SYDVKM. CDR3 sequence (DNA): TGTGCCAGCAGTTTGTCACAGGGATGGCAGTACTTC. Protein product: CASSLSQGWQYF.

The chain employs TRBV20-1 and TRBJ2-5; no clear D. V lost 3 bases to trimming and J lost 11 bases, with 22 bases between them. CDR1 DFQATT and CDR2 SNEGSKA come from the germline V gene (reference sequence). The CDR3 spans 14 residues. The CDR3 here is CSARAPLGSNEQYF. The CDR3 DNA follows: TGCAGTGCTAGGGCCCCCCTGGGTTCCAATGAGCAGTACTTC.

Remarks on this clonotype: A clone one base away is much larger, so this may be a read error. The rearrangement uses TRBV6-5 and TRBJ2-5; D could derive from TRBD1 or TRBD2 (7 bases each). Trimming removed 6 bases from V and 4 bases from J, with 18 bases in between. Germline lookup yields CDR1 MNHEY and CDR2 SVGAGI. The CDR3 length is 15 residues. The CDR3 spells CASRTHSRGGETQYF. CDR3 sequence (DNA): TGTGCCAGCAGGACACATAGCAGGGGGGGAGAGACCCAGTACTTC.

This clonotype was picked up many times. The CDR3 is CATSPSRGLTYEQYF. DNA for the CDR3: TGTGCCACCAGTCCAAGCAGGGGCCTTACCTACGAGCAGTACTTC. The chain links TRBV24-1 to TRBJ2-7; a weak D match, TRBD1 (6 bases). The CDR3 spans 15 residues. Germline V lookup: CDR1 KGHDR, CDR2 SFDVKD. V shed 6 bases and J shed 2 bases, with 16 bases lying between them.

Worth noting for this clonotype: One end of the junction does not line up with germline, which may come from a read error. The rearrangement joins TRBV7-9 to TRBJ2-7; D tentatively reads TRBD1 or TRBD2 (7 bases each). The CDR3 is 16 residues long. Germline CDR1 reads SEHNR; CDR2 reads FQNEAQ (reference sequence). This chain's CDR3 is CAGSRSGTVVTYEQYF. The CDR3 coding sequence is TGTGCCGGCAGTCGCAGCGGGACAGTCGTTACCTACGAGCAGTACTTC. Filled out from reference TRBV7-9 and TRBJ2-7, the complete variable domain reads DTGVSQNPRHKITKRGQNVTFRCDPISEHNRLYWYRQTLGQGPEFLTYFQNEAQLEKSRLLSDRFSAERPKGSFSTLEIQRTEQGDSAMYLCAGSRSGTVVTYEQYFGPGTRLTVT.

This clonotype was seen a few times. J is TRBJ1-4 and V is TRBV18; 9 bases line up with TRBD1. The CDR3 totals 15 residues. The J segment lost 10 bases and the V segment lost 2 bases, leaving 8 bases of the junction unmatched. Germline CDR1 KGHSH, CDR2 LQKENI. This CDR3 reads CASSPERGQGGKLFF. The CDR3 coding sequence is TGTGCCAGCTCACCAGAGAGGGGACAGGGCGGAAAACTGTTTTTT.

The chain links TRBV5-1 to TRBJ2-7; tentatively, D is TRBD2 (6 bases). This CDR3 comprises 14 residues. In germline, CDR1 is SGHRS, CDR2 YFSETQ. V was trimmed by 7 bases and J by 3 bases, leaving 17 bases between them. CDR3 bases: TGCGCCAGCGGCGGAGGGAAGGGCATCTACGAGCAGTACTTC. Translated, it gives CASGGGKGIYEQYF.

The chain couples TRBV7-9 to TRBJ2-3; D is unclear. Germline loops: CDR1 SEHNR, CDR2 FQNEAQ (reference sequence). V was pared by 6 bases and J by 1 base, with 20 bases between. The CDR3 is 17 residues long. CDR3 residues: CASSPVTGRMGTDTQYF. CDR3 nucleotides: TGTGCCAGCAGTCCCGTGACGGGCCGGATGGGCACAGATACGCAGTATTTT.

To note about this clonotype: A single base separates this from a much larger clone, so it may be a read error. This chain links TRBV12-3 or TRBV12-4 with TRBJ2-5; no clear D. This CDR3 is built from 13 residues. The CDR3 spells CAGSLGSEETQYF. The CDR3 DNA reads as TGTGCCGGCAGTTTAGGCTCAGAAGAGACCCAGTACTTC.

A note on this clonotype: Germline is not matched at one junction end, which may reflect a read error. This CDR3 is CASSQVGQGFYYGYTF. CDR3 DNA sequence: TGCGCCAGCAGCCAGGTGGGACAGGGATTCTACTACGGCTACACCTTC. The chain employs TRBV4-1 and TRBJ1-2; 9 positions agree with TRBD1. Germline V gives CDR1 MGHRA, CDR2 YSYEKL. The CDR3 sequence is 16 residues long.

Ten or more counts support this clonotype. The V call is TRBV27, the J call TRBJ2-7; perhaps TRBD1 as D (5 bases). CDR3 length: 15 residues. Germline values: CDR1 MNHEY, CDR2 SMNVEV (reference sequence). Trimming removed 0 bases at V and 2 bases at J, with 11 bases between. The CDR3 DNA is TGTGCCAGCAGTTTATCAGGGGTAAGGACCTACGAGCAGTACTTC. The encoded protein is CASSLSGVRTYEQYF.

V gene TRBV28 combines with J gene TRBJ1-1; maybe TRBD1 (6 bases). Germline assignment: CDR1 MDHEN and CDR2 SYDVKM. There are 16 residues in the CDR3. V was pared by 6 bases and J by 5 bases, with 22 bases between. CDR3 amino acids: CASSGTGRRPRTEAFF. The CDR3 nucleotides are TGTGCCAGCAGCGGTACAGGGCGCCGCCCGAGGACTGAAGCTTTCTTT.

This clonotype was observed at least ten times. V gene TRBV9 combines with J gene TRBJ1-1; D possibly corresponds to TRBD1 (5 bases). Trimming shortened V by 0 bases and J by 4 bases, and 10 bases separated the two germline ends. Germline V lookup: CDR1 SGDLS, CDR2 YYNGEE. The CDR3 has 14 residues. The CDR3 loop reads CASSVASGPTEAFF. CDR3 in DNA: TGTGCCAGCAGCGTAGCTTCAGGGCCCACTGAAGCTTTCTTT.

Many counts were recorded for this clonotype. V gene TRBV12-3 or TRBV12-4 combines with J gene TRBJ1-6; D possibly corresponds to TRBD1 (5 bases). The CDR3 runs 14 residues. Trimming cost V 6 bases and J 7 bases, with 13 bases left between them. In DNA, the CDR3 is TGTGCCAGCAGCTTACAGGTTTTCAATTCACCCCTCCACTTT. It is translated as CASSLQVFNSPLHF.

As concerns this clonotype: This may stem from a read error, because a much larger clone lies one nucleotide away. The chain employs TRBV4-3 and TRBJ2-1; D possibly corresponds to TRBD1 (6 bases). CDR1 is LGHNA and CDR2 is YSLEER in the germline V gene. V was pared by 1 base and J by 13 bases, with 20 bases between. The CDR3 spans 15 residues. The CDR3 loop is CASSQAGQPQETQFF. The CDR3 DNA reads TGCGCCAGCAGCCAAGCCGGACAGCCGCAAGAGACCCAGTTCTTC.

This rearrangement joins TRBV3-1 to TRBJ1-4; 7 bases are a match to TRBD1. V gave up 4 bases and J gave up 8 bases; unmatched junction bases: 10. CDR1 LGHDT and CDR2 YNNKEL come from the germline V gene (reference sequence). The CDR3 sequence is 15 residues long. The CDR3 DNA sequence: TGTGCCAGCAGCCGGAACAGGGGCGCTCAGGAAAAACTGTTTTTT. This gives the protein CASSRNRGAQEKLFF.

This clonotype showed up just a few times. J is TRBJ2-7 and V is TRBV5-1, with D perhaps matching TRBD2 (5 bases). The CDR3 is 15 amino acids. From germline, CDR1 is SGHRS and CDR2 YFSETQ. V was trimmed by 4 bases and J by 2 bases, leaving 16 bases between them. DNA for the CDR3: TGCGCCAGCAGCCCTCCCCACAGCGGCCCCTACGAGCAGTACTTC. Its translation is CASSPPHSGPYEQYF.

This clonotype came up many times. The chain combines TRBV29-1 with TRBJ2-7; no definite D call. Germline CDR1 SQVTM, CDR2 ANQGSEA. The ends were cut back, 7 bases at V and 5 bases at J, with 21 bases in the middle. This CDR3 has 14 amino acids. The CDR3 DNA reads TGCAGCGCCCCCACGGGTCAGTTTTTGGACGAGCAGTACTTC. This codes for CSAPTGQFLDEQYF.

This clonotype was seen at least ten times. V is TRBV12-3 or TRBV12-4 and J is TRBJ2-7; no clear D. CDR3 size: 14 residues. V was pared by 3 bases and J by 0 bases, with 9 bases between. The CDR3 DNA sequence: TGTGCCAGCAGTTTTGACGGAAGCTCCTACGAGCAGTACTTC. It is translated as CASSFDGSSYEQYF.

This clonotype was recorded a few times. The CDR3 nucleotides are TGTGCGCGTAAGAAGGGGAGCACTGAAGCTTTCTTT. Protein product: CARKKGSTEAFF. The V call is TRBV30, the J call TRBJ1-1, with a possible D match to TRBD1 (5 bases). This CDR3 spans 12 amino acids. The V gene's germline CDR1 is GTSNPN and CDR2 SVGIG (reference sequence).